This TCR beta chain was obtained from a study of identical twins. V was trimmed by 5 bases and J by 2 bases, leaving 10 bases between them. Per the germline V gene, CDR1 is MNHNS and CDR2 is SASEGT. The CDR3 spans 14 residues. This clonotype has only a few counts. Each CDR3 protein is one row after TCRdb ran MiXCR on the 5' RACE reads. The data show 520,000 or so distinct CDR3 sequences, less than 25% seen once. This sample was also put to use in a study of T cells expressing NK-cell markers.

This receptor was obtained from a young woman in good health. The J gene is TRBJ2-4, the V gene TRBV6-1; no clear D gene. The specimen was CD4+ T cells sorted from blood. The DNA for the CDR3 is TGTGCCAGCAGTCCTGTGGGCCCCAAAAACATTCAGTACTTC. The encoded protein is CASSPVGPKNIQYF.